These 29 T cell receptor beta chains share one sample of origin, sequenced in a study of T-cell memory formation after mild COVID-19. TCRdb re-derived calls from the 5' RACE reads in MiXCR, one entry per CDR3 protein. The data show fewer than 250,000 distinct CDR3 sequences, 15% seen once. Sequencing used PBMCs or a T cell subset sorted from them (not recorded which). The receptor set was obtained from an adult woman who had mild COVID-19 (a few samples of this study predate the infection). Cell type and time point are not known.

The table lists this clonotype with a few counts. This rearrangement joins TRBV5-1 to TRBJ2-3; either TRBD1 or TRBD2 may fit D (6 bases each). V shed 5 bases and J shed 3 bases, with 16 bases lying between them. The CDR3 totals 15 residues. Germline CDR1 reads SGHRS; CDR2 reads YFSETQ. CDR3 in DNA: TGCGCCAGCAGGACGAGGGGGGAAGGTACAGATACGCAGTATTTT. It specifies CASRTRGEGTDTQYF. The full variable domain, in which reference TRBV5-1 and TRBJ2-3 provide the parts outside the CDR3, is KAGVTQTPRYLIKTRGQQVTLSCSPISGHRSVSWYQQTPGQGLQFLFEYFSETQRNKGNFPGRFSGRQFSNSRSEMNVSTLELGDSALYLCASRTRGEGTDTQYFGPGTRLTVL.

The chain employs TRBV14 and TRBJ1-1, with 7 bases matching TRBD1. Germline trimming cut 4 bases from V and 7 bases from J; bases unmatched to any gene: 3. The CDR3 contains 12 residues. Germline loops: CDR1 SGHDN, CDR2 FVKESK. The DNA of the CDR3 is TGTGCCAGCAGCCCCCGACAGGGTGAAGCTTTCTTT. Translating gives CASSPRQGEAFF. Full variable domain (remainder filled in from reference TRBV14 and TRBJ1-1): EAGVTQFPSHSVIEKGQTVTLRCDPISGHDNLYWYRRVMGKEIKFLLHFVKESKQDESGMPNNRFLAERTGGTYSTLKVQPAELEDSGVYFCASSPRQGEAFFGQGTRLTVV.

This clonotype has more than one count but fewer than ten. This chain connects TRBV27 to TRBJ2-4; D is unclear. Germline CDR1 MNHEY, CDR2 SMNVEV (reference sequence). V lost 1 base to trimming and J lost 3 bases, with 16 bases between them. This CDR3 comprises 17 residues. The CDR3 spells CASSLYTAKSGKNIQYF. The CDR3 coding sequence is TGTGCCAGCAGTTTATACACAGCCAAATCGGGCAAAAACATTCAGTACTTC.

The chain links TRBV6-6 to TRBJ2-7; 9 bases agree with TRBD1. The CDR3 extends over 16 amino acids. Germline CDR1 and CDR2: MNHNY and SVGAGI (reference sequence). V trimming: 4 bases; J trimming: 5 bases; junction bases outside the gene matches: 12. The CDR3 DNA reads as TGTGCCAGCAGTTCCCTACCGGGACAGGGTCTCCACGAGCAGTACTTC. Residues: CASSSLPGQGLHEQYF.

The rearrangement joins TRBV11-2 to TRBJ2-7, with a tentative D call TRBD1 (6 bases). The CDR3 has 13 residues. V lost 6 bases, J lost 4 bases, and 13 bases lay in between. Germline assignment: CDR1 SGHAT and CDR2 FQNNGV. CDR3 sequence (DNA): TGTGCCAGCAGTTCGGGACACATTTACGAGCAGTACTTC. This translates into CASSSGHIYEQYF.

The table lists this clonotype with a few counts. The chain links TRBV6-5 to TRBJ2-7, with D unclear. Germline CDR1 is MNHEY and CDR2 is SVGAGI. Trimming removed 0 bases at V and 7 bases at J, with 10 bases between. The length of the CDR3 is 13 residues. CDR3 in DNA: TGTGCCAGCAGTTACTCAGGGATTGGGGAGCAGTACTTC. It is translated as CASSYSGIGEQYF.

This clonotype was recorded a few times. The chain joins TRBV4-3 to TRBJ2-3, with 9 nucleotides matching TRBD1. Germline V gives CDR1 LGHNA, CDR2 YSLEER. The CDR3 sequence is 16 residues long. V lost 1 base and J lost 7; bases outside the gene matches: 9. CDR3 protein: CASSQVSGTGRHTQYF. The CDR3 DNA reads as TGCGCCAGCAGCCAAGTTAGTGGGACAGGGCGCCATACGCAGTATTTT.

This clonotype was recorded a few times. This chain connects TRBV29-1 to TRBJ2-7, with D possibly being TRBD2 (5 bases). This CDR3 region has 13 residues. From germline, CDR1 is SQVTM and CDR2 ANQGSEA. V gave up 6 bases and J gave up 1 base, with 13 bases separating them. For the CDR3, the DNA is TGCAGCGTACTCACCCCGGGGTCCTACGAGCAGTACTTC. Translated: CSVLTPGSYEQYF.

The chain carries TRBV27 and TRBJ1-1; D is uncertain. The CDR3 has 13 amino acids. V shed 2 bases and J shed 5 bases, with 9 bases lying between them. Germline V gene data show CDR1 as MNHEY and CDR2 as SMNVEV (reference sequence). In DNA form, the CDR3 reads TGTGCCAGCAGTTTAACAAGTAGAACTGAAGCTTTCTTT. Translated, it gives CASSLTSRTEAFF.

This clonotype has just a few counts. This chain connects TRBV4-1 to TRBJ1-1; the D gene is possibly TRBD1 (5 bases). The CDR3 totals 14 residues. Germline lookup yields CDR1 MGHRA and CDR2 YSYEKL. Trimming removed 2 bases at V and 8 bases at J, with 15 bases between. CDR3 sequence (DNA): TGCGCCAGCAGCCAACGGACAAGCTCGAGGGAAGCTTTCTTT. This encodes CASSQRTSSREAFF.

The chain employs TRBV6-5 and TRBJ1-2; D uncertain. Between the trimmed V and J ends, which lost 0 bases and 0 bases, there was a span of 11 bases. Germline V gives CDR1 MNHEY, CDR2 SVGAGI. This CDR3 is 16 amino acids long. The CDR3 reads CASSYSRSGPNYGYTF. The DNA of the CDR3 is TGTGCCAGCAGTTACTCCCGGAGTGGACCTAACTATGGCTACACCTTC.

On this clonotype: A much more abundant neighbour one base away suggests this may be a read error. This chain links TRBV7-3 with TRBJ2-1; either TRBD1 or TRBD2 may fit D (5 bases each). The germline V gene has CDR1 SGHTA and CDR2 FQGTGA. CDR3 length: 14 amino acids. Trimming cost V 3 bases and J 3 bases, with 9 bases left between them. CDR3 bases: TGTGCCAGCAGCTTCGGGGCCGACTACAATGAGCAGTTCTTC. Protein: CASSFGADYNEQFF.

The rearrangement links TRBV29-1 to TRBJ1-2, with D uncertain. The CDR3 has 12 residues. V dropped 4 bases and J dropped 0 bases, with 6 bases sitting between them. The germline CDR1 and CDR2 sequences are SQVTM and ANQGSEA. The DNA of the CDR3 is TGCAGCGTTGTCTATCCTAACTATGGCTACACCTTC. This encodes CSVVYPNYGYTF.

CDR3 DNA: TGTGCCAGCACTTCAAGAGGGGGAAGCGATCAGCCCCAGCATTTT. It encodes CASTSRGGSDQPQHF. The chain joins TRBV6-1 to TRBJ1-5; D perhaps matches TRBD1 (6 bases). The length of the CDR3 is 15 residues. V lost 7 bases to trimming and J lost 5 bases, with 18 bases between them. Germline lookup yields CDR1 MNHNS and CDR2 SASEGT.

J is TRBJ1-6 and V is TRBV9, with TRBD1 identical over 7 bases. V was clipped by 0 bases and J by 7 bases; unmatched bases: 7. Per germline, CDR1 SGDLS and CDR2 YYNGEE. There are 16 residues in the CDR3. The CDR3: CASSVEEVRGNSPLHF. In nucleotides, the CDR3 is TGTGCCAGCAGCGTAGAGGAGGTCAGGGGGAATTCACCCCTCCACTTT.

CDR3 in amino acids: CSVEDRGDTRNYGYTF. CDR3 DNA: TGCAGCGTTGAAGATCGGGGAGACACACGTAACTATGGCTACACCTTC. The rearrangement links TRBV29-1 to TRBJ1-2, with D unclear. In germline, CDR1 is SQVTM, CDR2 ANQGSEA. V lost 0 bases and J lost 1, with 15 bases in between. The CDR3 is 16 residues long. Full variable domain (missing parts from reference TRBV29-1 and TRBJ1-2): SAVISQKPSRDICQRGTSLTIQCQVDSQVTMMFWYRQQPGQSLTLIATANQGSEATYESGFVIDKFPISRPNLTFSTLTVSNMSPEDSSIYLCSVEDRGDTRNYGYTFGSGTRLTVV.

In nucleotides, the CDR3 is TGCGCCAGCAGCTTAATGTCACAGGCGGGGGTCGAGCAGTACTTC. Its protein is CASSLMSQAGVEQYF. The gene calls are TRBV5-1 and TRBJ2-7; 7 bases align to TRBD2. The CDR3 extends over 15 amino acids. Germline V gives CDR1 SGHRS, CDR2 YFSETQ. Losses at the gene ends were 2 bases for V and 6 bases for J; bases not matched to a gene: 11.

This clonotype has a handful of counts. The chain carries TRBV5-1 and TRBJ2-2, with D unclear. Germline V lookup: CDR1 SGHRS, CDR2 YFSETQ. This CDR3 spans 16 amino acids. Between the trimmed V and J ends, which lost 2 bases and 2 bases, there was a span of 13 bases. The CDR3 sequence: CASSLPPTLNTGELFF. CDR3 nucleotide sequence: TGCGCCAGCAGCTTACCACCGACTCTTAACACCGGGGAGCTGTTTTTT.

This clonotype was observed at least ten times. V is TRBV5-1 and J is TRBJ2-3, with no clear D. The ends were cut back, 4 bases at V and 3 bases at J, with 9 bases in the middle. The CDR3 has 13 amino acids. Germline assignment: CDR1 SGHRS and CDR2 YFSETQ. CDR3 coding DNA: TGCGCCAGCAGCCCCGGAAGGACAGATACGCAGTATTTT. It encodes CASSPGRTDTQYF.

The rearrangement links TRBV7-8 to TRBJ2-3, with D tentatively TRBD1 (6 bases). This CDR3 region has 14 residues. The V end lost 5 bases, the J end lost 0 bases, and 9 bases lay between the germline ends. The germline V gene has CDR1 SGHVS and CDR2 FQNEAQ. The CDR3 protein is CASSPQGSTDTQYF. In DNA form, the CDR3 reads TGTGCCAGCAGCCCTCAGGGGAGCACAGATACGCAGTATTTT.

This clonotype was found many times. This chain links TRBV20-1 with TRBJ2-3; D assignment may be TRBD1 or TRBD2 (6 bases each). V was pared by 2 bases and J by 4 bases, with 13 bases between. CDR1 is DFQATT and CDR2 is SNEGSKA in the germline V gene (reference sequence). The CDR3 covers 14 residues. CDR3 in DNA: TGCAGTGCTAGAAGGGGGGCAGGGGCAGATACGCAGTATTTT. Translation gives CSARRGAGADTQYF.

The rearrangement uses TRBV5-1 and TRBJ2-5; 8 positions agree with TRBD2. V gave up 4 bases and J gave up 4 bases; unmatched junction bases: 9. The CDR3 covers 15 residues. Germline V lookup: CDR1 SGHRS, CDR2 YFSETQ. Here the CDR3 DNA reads TGCGCCAGCAGCGCGGTTCGGGGGGGCAGAGAGACCCAGTACTTC. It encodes CASSAVRGGRETQYF.

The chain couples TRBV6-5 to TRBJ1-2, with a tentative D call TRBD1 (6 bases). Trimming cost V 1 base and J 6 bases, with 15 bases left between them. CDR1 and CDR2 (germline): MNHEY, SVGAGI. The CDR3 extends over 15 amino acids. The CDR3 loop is CASSYYTERGHGYTF. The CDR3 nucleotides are TGTGCCAGCAGTTACTACACGGAGCGGGGGCATGGCTACACCTTC.

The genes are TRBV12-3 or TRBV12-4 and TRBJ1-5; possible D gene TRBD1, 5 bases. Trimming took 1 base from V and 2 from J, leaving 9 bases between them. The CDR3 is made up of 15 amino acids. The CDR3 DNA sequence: TGTGCCAGCAGTTTAGAGGGGAGTGGCAATCAGCCCCAGCATTTT. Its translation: CASSLEGSGNQPQHF.

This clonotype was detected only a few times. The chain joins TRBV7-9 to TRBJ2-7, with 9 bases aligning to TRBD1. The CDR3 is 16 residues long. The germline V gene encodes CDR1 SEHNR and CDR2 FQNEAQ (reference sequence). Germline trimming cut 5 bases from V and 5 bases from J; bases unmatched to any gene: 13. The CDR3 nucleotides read TGTGCCAGCAGCCCCGCCCCATGGACAGGGGCCCACGAGCAGTACTTC. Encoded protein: CASSPAPWTGAHEQYF.

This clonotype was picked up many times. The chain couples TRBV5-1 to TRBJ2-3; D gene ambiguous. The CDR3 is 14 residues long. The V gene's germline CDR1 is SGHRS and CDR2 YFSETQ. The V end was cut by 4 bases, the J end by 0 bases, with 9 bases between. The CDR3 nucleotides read TGCGCCAGCAGCCGAGATACTAGCACAGATACGCAGTATTTT. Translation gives CASSRDTSTDTQYF.

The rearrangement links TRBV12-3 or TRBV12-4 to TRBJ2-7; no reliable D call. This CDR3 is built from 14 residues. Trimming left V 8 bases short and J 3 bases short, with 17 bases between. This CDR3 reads CASASTGTYYEQYF. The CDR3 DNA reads TGTGCCAGCGCCTCGACCGGCACCTACTACGAGCAGTACTTC.

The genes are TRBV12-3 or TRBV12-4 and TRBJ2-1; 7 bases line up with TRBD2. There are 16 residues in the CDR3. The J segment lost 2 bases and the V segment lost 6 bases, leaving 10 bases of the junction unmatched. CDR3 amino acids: CASSRFGSGTYNEQFF. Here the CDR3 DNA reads TGTGCCAGCAGCCGATTTGGCAGCGGGACCTACAATGAGCAGTTCTTC.

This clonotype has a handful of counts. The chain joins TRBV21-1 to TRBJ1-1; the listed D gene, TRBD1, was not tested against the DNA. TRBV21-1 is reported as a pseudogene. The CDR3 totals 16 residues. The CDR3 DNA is TGTGCCAGCAGCCCGGGACAGGGGACGTGGGGCACTGAAGCTTTCTTT. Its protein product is CASSPGQGTWGTEAFF.